This T cell receptor (beta chain) was recorded in a study of shared clonotypes between healthy human individuals. The wider study: Three plates were used per donor for CD4 naive, three for CD4 memory, two for CD8 naive and one for CD8 memory. General study results and limits: The low donor count limited represented genetic and exposure-history diversity.

With respect to this clone: Its antigen remains unknown.

TCRdb's table, derived via immunoSEQ multiplex PCR, lists solely in-frame clones and lacks some. Of around 2,000,000 clones listed, 85% to 95% are singletons. The V gene lost 4 bases and the J gene lost 10 bases, with 14 bases spanning the gap. The CDR3 extends over 13 amino acids. Per germline, CDR1 LGHNA and CDR2 YSLEER. Sequencing used naive CD4+ T cells sorted from blood. Described subset: CD45RA+ positively selected. This rearrangement joins TRBV4-3 to TRBJ1-5; D possibly corresponds to TRBD1 (5 bases). The receptor was isolated from a man between 18 and 29 years old in good health. The CDR3 reads CASSPVAGLPQHF. CDR3 nucleotides: TGCGCCAGCAGCCCTGTGGCAGGGTTACCCCAGCATTTT.